The 21 T cell receptor beta chains in this list originate from one sample, sequenced in a study of CD8 T cells in Susac syndrome (dated by TCRdb to the late 2010s). The method behind the library was the immunoSEQ multiplex PCR assay. RNA was extracted with the RNeasy kit and roughly 0.45 to 1 ug was reverse transcribed using random hexamers. Starting from the raw public reads, TCRdb applied fastp trimming at Q25, assembled clones with MiXCR and retained in-frame beta chains. Each CDR3 protein gets just one entry, which takes the most common genes and DNA from the rows behind it. The sample table shows over 80,000 distinct CDR3 sequences, and over 85% are seen once. Jointly, the top ten make up 0.85% to 1% of the sample. The material sequenced was CD8+ T cells from PBMCs. The source of these receptors is a human donor with Susac syndrome.

The chain recombines TRBV7-9 with TRBJ2-7, with D possibly TRBD1 on 5 matching bases. Germline CDR1 SEHNR, CDR2 FQNEAQ (reference sequence). V was shortened by 8 bases and J by 3 bases, with 17 bases between the two germline ends. This CDR3 has 14 amino acids. Written as DNA, the CDR3 is TGTGCCAGCGTTGGTGAGACAGAAGACTACGAGCAGTACTTC. It specifies CASVGETEDYEQYF. The complete variable domain, with remaining parts taken from reference TRBV7-9 and TRBJ2-7, reads DTGVSQNPRHKITKRGQNVTFRCDPISEHNRLYWYRQTLGQGPEFLTYFQNEAQLEKSRLLSDRFSAERPKGSFSTLEIQRTEQGDSAMYLCASVGETEDYEQYFGPGTRLTVT.

V gene TRBV7-9 combines with J gene TRBJ1-2; maybe TRBD1 (5 bases). Between the trimmed V and J ends, which lost 5 bases and 2 bases, there was a span of 21 bases. CDR3 length: 17 amino acids. Germline CDR1 is SEHNR and CDR2 is FQNEAQ (reference sequence). In nucleotides, the CDR3 is TGTGCCAGCAGCGGCCTTACCTGGGACCTGGGCAACTATGGCTACACCTTC. It is translated as CASSGLTWDLGNYGYTF.

For the CDR3, the DNA is TGCAGCGTTGCCACAGTGGGGGGCACTGAAGCTTTCTTT. Residues: CSVATVGGTEAFF. The chain has TRBV29-1 and TRBJ1-1; TRBD1 might be the D (5 bases). The CDR3 runs 13 residues. V gave up 4 bases and J gave up 4 bases, with 13 bases separating them. Germline V CDR1 and CDR2: SQVTM, ANQGSEA.

This clonotype was counted between two and nine times. The chain recombines TRBV30 with TRBJ2-7; D may be TRBD2 (7 bases). Trimming cost V 3 bases and J 7 bases, with 13 bases left between them. This CDR3 has 12 amino acids. Germline V CDR1 and CDR2: GTSNPN, SVGIG (reference sequence). The CDR3 DNA reads TGTGCCTGGAGCCTAGGGGGGGGAGAGCAGTACTTC. It codes for CAWSLGGGEQYF.

V usage is TRBV7-8 and J usage is TRBJ2-7, with D possibly being TRBD1 or TRBD2 (5 bases each). V lost 5 bases to trimming and J lost 0 bases, with 14 bases between them. There are 15 residues in the CDR3. Germline assignment: CDR1 SGHVS and CDR2 FQNEAQ. CDR3 residues: CASSPPGTLSYEQYF. The CDR3 DNA reads TGTGCCAGCAGCCCTCCCGGGACCCTCTCCTACGAGCAGTACTTC.

The chain uses TRBV7-6 and TRBJ1-5; TRBD1 matches at 10 bases. In germline, CDR1 is SGHVS, CDR2 FNYEAQ. This CDR3 is built from 15 residues. Trimming cost V 5 bases and J 5 bases; bases outside gene matches: 6. The CDR3 nucleotides read TGTGCCAGCAGCAACCGGGACAGGGGATATCAGCCCCAGCATTTT. It specifies CASSNRDRGYQPQHF.

The chain has TRBV6-5 and TRBJ2-7; D might be TRBD2 (6 bases). CDR1 and CDR2 (germline): MNHEY, SVGAGI. This CDR3 has 13 amino acids. Trimming cost V 8 bases and J 5 bases, with 16 bases left between them. In nucleotides, the CDR3 is TGTGCCAGCGGAAACGCGGGGCGAAACGAGCAGTACTTC. Protein product: CASGNAGRNEQYF.

The chain recombines TRBV30 with TRBJ1-2; maybe TRBD1 (5 bases). The ends were cut back, 1 base at V and 0 bases at J, with 9 bases in the middle. Per the germline V gene, CDR1 is GTSNPN and CDR2 is SVGIG (reference sequence). The CDR3 loop spans 14 amino acids. The CDR3 bases are TGTGCCTGGAGTGCAACGGGACCTAACTATGGCTACACCTTC. It encodes CAWSATGPNYGYTF.

This chain connects TRBV19 to TRBJ2-5; TRBD2 matches 10 bases. After removal of 1 base from V and 7 bases from J, the junction contained 6 bases not matched to a gene. Per germline, CDR1 LNHDA and CDR2 SQIVND (reference sequence). This CDR3 contains 15 residues. CDR3 sequence reads: CASSIAAGGTGTQYF. In DNA, the CDR3 is TGTGCCAGTAGTATAGCAGCGGGGGGGACCGGGACCCAGTACTTC.

This chain joins TRBV29-1 and TRBJ1-2, with a tentative D call TRBD1 (5 bases). The CDR3 contains 11 residues. Trimming took off 4 bases at V and 3 bases at J, with 6 bases between the two ends. Germline V lookup: CDR1 SQVTM, CDR2 ANQGSEA. The CDR3 here is CSVVQDYGYTF. Written as DNA, the CDR3 is TGCAGCGTTGTACAGGACTATGGCTACACCTTC. Variable domain in full (rest from reference TRBV29-1 and TRBJ1-2): SAVISQKPSRDICQRGTSLTIQCQVDSQVTMMFWYRQQPGQSLTLIATANQGSEATYESGFVIDKFPISRPNLTFSTLTVSNMSPEDSSIYLCSVVQDYGYTFGSGTRLTVV.

The chain links TRBV12-3 or TRBV12-4 to TRBJ2-5; D possibly uses TRBD1 or TRBD2 (5 bases each). The germline V and J ends were trimmed by 7 bases and 1 base, with 13 bases remaining between them. The CDR3 has 14 residues. In DNA, the CDR3 is TGTGCCAGCACCGCCGAGGGACCCCAAGAGACCCAGTACTTC. Translation gives CASTAEGPQETQYF.

The chain links TRBV15 to TRBJ2-1, with 11 nucleotides matching TRBD2. Germline CDR1 and CDR2: LNHNV and YYDKDF (reference sequence). The V and J ends lost 5 bases and 6 bases, in that order; junction bases with no gene match: 6. The CDR3 runs 15 residues. In DNA form, the CDR3 reads TGTGCCACCAGCGCCATAGGGACTAGCGGCAATGAGCAGTTCTTC. Its translation is CATSAIGTSGNEQFF.

CDR3 residues: CASSPRGQTTSYNEQFF. DNA for the CDR3: TGCGCCAGCAGCCCCCGCGGACAGACCACCTCCTACAATGAGCAGTTCTTC. The genes are TRBV5-1 and TRBJ2-1; possible D gene TRBD1, 6 bases. CDR1 and CDR2 from the germline V gene are SGHRS and YFSETQ. This CDR3 is 17 amino acids long. V shed 4 bases and J shed 0 bases, with 17 bases lying between them.

The rearrangement links TRBV27 to TRBJ2-1; weak D call: TRBD2 (6 bases). CDR1 is MNHEY, CDR2 SMNVEV, per germline (reference sequence). The CDR3 totals 14 residues. Trimming pared 4 bases from V and 4 bases from J, leaving 11 bases between. CDR3 DNA sequence: TGTGCCAGCAGTTGGGGGGATTCATACAATGAGCAGTTCTTC. Translating it yields CASSWGDSYNEQFF.

This chain links TRBV15 with TRBJ1-5; D is possibly TRBD1 (5 bases). Trimming pared 4 bases from V and 5 bases from J, leaving 12 bases between. CDR1 LNHNV and CDR2 YYDKDF come from the germline V gene (reference sequence). This CDR3 has 14 residues. CDR3 bases: TGTGCCACCAGCACCCCTTCCAGGGATCAGCCCCAGCATTTT. This gives the protein CATSTPSRDQPQHF.

In nucleotides, the CDR3 is TGTGCCAGCACCTGGGCTAGCGGGAGCGGGGAGCAGTTCTTC. Protein product: CASTWASGSGEQFF. This chain links TRBV27 with TRBJ2-1; 10 nucleotides align to TRBD2. The germline CDR1 and CDR2 sequences are MNHEY and SMNVEV (reference sequence). With V trimmed by 7 bases and J by 10 bases, 10 bases remained unmatched. The CDR3 is made up of 14 amino acids.

This rearrangement joins TRBV19 to TRBJ1-6; D possibly corresponds to TRBD1 (5 bases). V lost 2 bases and J 8 bases, leaving 10 bases between the germline ends. The CDR3 runs to 14 residues. Germline CDR1 reads LNHDA; CDR2 reads SQIVND (reference sequence). CDR3 coding DNA: TGTGCCAGTAGTATACAGGGAACAGATTCACCCCTCCACTTT. The encoded protein is CASSIQGTDSPLHF.

The V call is TRBV9, the J call TRBJ2-3; D might be TRBD2 (5 bases). CDR1 is SGDLS and CDR2 is YYNGEE in the germline V gene. The V end lost 0 bases, the J end lost 6 bases, and 14 bases lay between the germline ends. CDR3 length: 15 residues. DNA of the CDR3: TGTGCCAGCAGCGTAGCTACGGAGGCGGCGGATACGCAGTATTTT. Translated, it gives CASSVATEAADTQYF.

The chain links TRBV20-1 to TRBJ2-7; TRBD1 aligns across 8 bases. Germline-derived CDR1 and CDR2 are DFQATT and SNEGSKA (reference sequence). The V gene end was trimmed by 0 bases and the J gene end by 5 bases; junction bases not matched to a gene: 3. The length of the CDR3 is 13 residues. CDR3 sequence: CSARETGAHEQYF. CDR3 nucleotide sequence: TGCAGTGCTAGAGAGACAGGGGCCCACGAGCAGTACTTC.

The chain carries TRBV5-4 and TRBJ2-7; D perhaps matches TRBD1 (6 bases). The CDR3 is made up of 14 amino acids. Germline CDR1 is SGHNT and CDR2 is YYREEE (reference sequence). Between the trimmed V and J ends, which lost 4 bases and 5 bases, there was a span of 16 bases. The CDR3 loop is CASSQGQTLNEQYF. The CDR3 nucleotides are TGTGCCAGCAGCCAAGGACAGACGCTGAACGAGCAGTACTTC.

This clonotype was detected only once. The CDR3 loop is CASSGGTGVGETQYF. The CDR3 DNA reads TGTGCCAGCAGCGGCGGGACAGGGGTCGGAGAGACCCAGTACTTC. The J gene is TRBJ2-5, the V gene TRBV13; 10 positions match TRBD1. Losses at the gene ends were 5 bases for V and 4 bases for J; bases not matched to a gene: 7. The CDR3 has 15 residues. Germline CDR1 reads PRHDT; CDR2 reads FYEKMQ (reference sequence).